The clone carrying this T cell receptor beta chain was picked up many times. Amplified regions were TCR beta CDR3 sequences from RNA transcripts. The HTBI set primed first-round TCR CDR3 RT-PCR. TCRdb re-called the multiplex PCR reads through MiXCR, storing one row per CDR3 protein. The table lists some 700,000 distinct CDR3 sequences, around 16% of them singletons. Hyperthyroidism, newly diagnosed and lasting under 2 months, affected patients aged 18 to 65. Not enrolled were patients with uncontrolled infection, other autoimmune disease, pregnancy or lactation. The data belong to a study of T cells in Graves' hyperthyroidism and ophthalmopathy. V was pared by 6 bases and J by 0 bases, with 12 bases between. The germline V gene has CDR1 KGHSH and CDR2 LQKENI. The CDR3 has 15 amino acids.

The TCR was taken from a man aged 45-65 years with Graves' hyperthyroidism. What was sequenced was blood. J is TRBJ2-1 and V is TRBV18, with D perhaps matching TRBD1 (6 bases). The CDR3 DNA reads as TGTGCCAGCTCCCCCCAGGGGAACTCCTACAATGAGCAGTTCTTC. Translating it yields CASSPQGNSYNEQFF.